The 18 T cell receptor beta chains below all came from one sample that was sequenced in a study of blood T cells in healthy people across ages (dated by TCRdb to the mid-2010s). The method was 5' RACE. Data came from an Illumina HiSeq 2500. The second PCR ran for about 7 to 11 cycles and used a J-beta primer mix along with a sample-barcoded 5' primer. Starting from the raw public reads, TCRdb applied fastp trimming at Q25, assembled clones with MiXCR and retained in-frame beta chains. A single entry per CDR3 protein holds the most common genes and DNA from its merged rows. The sample table records 780,000 or so distinct CDR3 sequences; 40% to 65% of these occur just once. The ten largest clones take up around 41% of the sample. The sample comprised blood. The receptors stem from an older man in good health.

This clonotype was recorded a few times. The chain employs TRBV5-1 and TRBJ2-4, with D possibly TRBD1 on 6 matching bases. Germline CDR1 is SGHRS and CDR2 is YFSETQ. Trimming pared 4 bases from V and 6 bases from J, leaving 14 bases between. The CDR3 contains 14 residues. CDR3 sequence reads: CASSVSGTSNIQYF. The CDR3 bases are TGCGCCAGCAGCGTGTCAGGGACATCAAACATTCAGTACTTC.

About this clonotype itself: One junction end does not reproduce the germline sequence, and a read error may be involved. The gene calls are TRBV24-1 and TRBJ2-5, with 8 bases fitting TRBD1. The CDR3 runs to 16 residues. The germline V gene encodes CDR1 KGHDR and CDR2 SFDVKD. DNA of the CDR3: TGTGCCACCAGTGCTGAGGACAGGGAGGTAAAGGAGACCAAGTACTTC. It specifies CATSAEDREVKETKYF.

This clonotype showed up just once. The CDR3 coding sequence is TGTGCCAGCAGCCAAGCCCCCAGGACTAGCACAGATACGCAGTATTTT. As protein: CASSQAPRTSTDTQYF. V is TRBV3-1 and J is TRBJ2-3; D is perhaps TRBD2 (5 bases). Trimming took off 1 base at V and 0 bases at J, with 11 bases between the two ends. The CDR3 is made up of 16 amino acids. Germline-derived CDR1 and CDR2 are LGHDT and YNNKEL (reference sequence).

CDR3 nucleotides: TGCAGTGCGTCGGGTGGGGGTAGCTACGAGCAGTACTTC. Translated: CSASGGGSYEQYF. This sequence joins TRBV20-1 and TRBJ2-7, with D possibly called TRBD1 or TRBD2 (5 bases each). This CDR3 spans 13 amino acids. Trimming took off 6 bases at V and 3 bases at J, with 15 bases between the two ends. CDR1 DFQATT and CDR2 SNEGSKA come from the germline V gene (reference sequence).

V and J are TRBV20-1 and TRBJ2-7, with a possible D match to TRBD1 (6 bases). Trimming removed 6 bases from V and 1 base from J, with 16 bases in between. CDR3 length equals 14 residues. From germline, CDR1 is DFQATT and CDR2 SNEGSKA (reference sequence). Here the CDR3 reads CSAKGPQGSYEQYF. For the CDR3, the DNA is TGCAGTGCGAAAGGACCTCAGGGGTCCTACGAGCAGTACTTC.

This clonotype was detected a few times. This sequence joins TRBV27 and TRBJ2-7; weak D call: TRBD2 (5 bases). CDR3 length: 13 residues. V was clipped by 6 bases and J by 3 bases, with 12 bases between them. Germline-derived CDR1 and CDR2 are MNHEY and SMNVEV (reference sequence). As DNA, the CDR3 is TGTGCCAGCAGGGTAGTGGGGAGCTACGAGCAGTACTTC. Amino acids: CASRVVGSYEQYF.

The rearrangement uses TRBV29-1 and TRBJ2-2; D remains unclear. CDR1 and CDR2 from the germline V gene are SQVTM and ANQGSEA. This CDR3 spans 12 amino acids. Deletions cut 4 bases from V and 4 bases from J, with 7 bases between. DNA of the CDR3: TGCAGCGTTGTAGGGCTCACCGGGGAGCTGTTTTTT. This codes for CSVVGLTGELFF.

This chain links TRBV7-2 with TRBJ2-1; 7 bases map to TRBD2. CDR3 length: 14 amino acids. V was pared by 3 bases and J by 10 bases, with 9 bases of the junction left unmatched. Looked up from germline, CDR1 is SGHTA and CDR2 is FQGNSA. The CDR3 loop reads CASSFERGGREQFF. Written as DNA, the CDR3 is TGTGCCAGCAGCTTTGAAAGGGGAGGGCGGGAGCAGTTCTTC.

This chain links TRBV12-3 or TRBV12-4 with TRBJ2-7, with D unclear. V gave up 4 bases and J gave up 3 bases, with 7 bases separating them. The CDR3 is 12 amino acids. This chain's CDR3 is CASSSGRYEQYF. CDR3 coding DNA: TGTGCCAGCAGTTCCGGCCGCTACGAGCAGTACTTC.

The chain recombines TRBV11-2 with TRBJ2-7; 13 positions agree with TRBD2. The CDR3 is made up of 15 amino acids. V shed 5 bases and J 7 bases; nucleotides not matched to a gene: 8. CDR1 and CDR2 (germline): SGHAT, FQNNGV. As DNA, the CDR3 is TGTGCCAGCAGCCCCGGACTAGCGGGAGATGGGGAGCAGTACTTC. Translating gives CASSPGLAGDGEQYF.

V is TRBV9 and J is TRBJ2-6; TRBD1 matches at 8 bases. J gave up 0 bases and V 4 bases, and 9 bases lay outside the gene matches. The CDR3 is 18 amino acids. Germline values: CDR1 SGDLS, CDR2 YYNGEE. CDR3 loop: CASSFTGTGISGANVLTF. For the CDR3, the DNA is TGTGCCAGCAGCTTTACCGGGACAGGCATCTCTGGGGCCAACGTCCTGACTTTC. The full variable domain, completed using reference TRBV9 and TRBJ2-6, is DSGVTQTPKHLITATGQRVTLRCSPRSGDLSVYWYQQSLDQGLQFLIQYYNGEERAKGNILERFSAQQFPDLHSELNLSSLELGDSALYFCASSFTGTGISGANVLTFGAGSRLTVL.

This clonotype was observed a handful of times. The rearrangement uses TRBV4-2 and TRBJ2-3, with D unclear. With 0 bases removed from V and 5 bases from J, the gap between germline ends came to 21 bases. CDR3 size: 18 residues. The germline CDR1 and CDR2 sequences are LGHNA and YNFKEQ. In DNA form, the CDR3 reads TGTGCCAGCAGCCAAGACCCCCCGGGTAACTACCGGGTAGATACGCAGTATTTT. This codes for CASSQDPPGNYRVDTQYF.

This clonotype was found many times. This chain links TRBV20-1 with TRBJ2-5; D may be TRBD2 (5 bases). The germline CDR1 and CDR2 sequences are DFQATT and SNEGSKA (reference sequence). Trimming stripped 6 bases from V and 1 base from J, with 21 bases between. CDR3 length: 16 amino acids. The CDR3 coding sequence is TGCAGTGCCGTAGAGGGTCTTAGCAGCTTCCAAGAGACCCAGTACTTC. It yields the protein CSAVEGLSSFQETQYF.

This clonotype showed up just a few times. This rearrangement joins TRBV10-1 to TRBJ2-1; TRBD2 matches at 7 bases. Germline trimming cut 5 bases from V and 3 bases from J; bases unmatched to any gene: 7. Germline loops: CDR1 WNHNN, CDR2 SYGVQD (reference sequence). The CDR3 is 15 residues long. The CDR3 loop reads CASSSRTRGYNEQFF. CDR3 DNA: TGCGCCAGCAGTAGCCGGACTAGGGGCTACAATGAGCAGTTCTTC.

This clonotype has just a few counts. This rearrangement joins TRBV28 to TRBJ2-4; D call uncertain. The CDR3 extends over 16 amino acids. The V gene's germline CDR1 is MDHEN and CDR2 SYDVKM. The V end lost 10 bases, the J end lost 0 bases, and 19 bases lay between the germline ends. CDR3 bases: TGTGCCACAGCACTCGGTGGGTTGATAGCCAAAAACATTCAGTACTTC. As protein: CATALGGLIAKNIQYF. Full variable domain (missing parts from reference TRBV28 and TRBJ2-4): DVKVTQSSRYLVKRTGEKVFLECVQDMDHENMFWYRQDPGLGLRLIYFSYDVKMKEKGDIPEGYSVSREKKERFSLILESASTNQTSMYLCATALGGLIAKNIQYFGAGTRLSVL.

V usage is TRBV27 and J usage is TRBJ2-5, with TRBD2 as a possible D gene (7 bases). Near its end, the DNA agrees better with TRBJ2-7, so the J call may be wrong. The germline V gene encodes CDR1 MNHEY and CDR2 SMNVEV (reference sequence). The CDR3 is made up of 15 amino acids. The DNA of the CDR3 is TGTGCCAGCAGTGAGGGGGGGGTAGGGACCTACGAGCAGTACTTC. The encoded protein is CASSEGGVGTYEQYF.

The CDR3 region has the DNA TGTGCCAGCAGCGTAGGGATAGAGGGAACTTCCCAAGAGACCCAGTACTTC. Translating it yields CASSVGIEGTSQETQYF. This chain links TRBV9 with TRBJ2-4, with a weak D call TRBD2 (5 bases). The end of the DNA fits TRBJ2-5 better, so the J call may be wrong. CDR1 is SGDLS and CDR2 is YYNGEE in the germline V gene. The length of the CDR3 is 17 residues.

V and J are TRBV5-1 and TRBJ2-5; tentatively, D is TRBD1 (6 bases). Per the germline V gene, CDR1 is SGHRS and CDR2 is YFSETQ. The CDR3 is made up of 16 amino acids. Trimming stripped 2 bases from V and 1 base from J, with 15 bases between. The CDR3 loop is CASSLSRGQIQETQYF. The DNA for the CDR3 is TGCGCCAGCAGCTTATCCCGCGGACAGATCCAAGAGACCCAGTACTTC.